The clone carrying this TCR beta chain was found once. The sample carries other DNA sequences with the same CDR3. The sample is drawn from a study of shared clonotypes between healthy human individuals. The table came from immunoSEQ multiplex PCR; TCRdb's copy has only in-frame clones and leaves some out. The data hold about 820,000 clones, with almost 95% observed a single time. The V gene lost 5 bases and the J gene lost 1 base, with 8 bases spanning the gap. The CDR3 totals 13 residues. Germline CDR1 reads LNHDA; CDR2 reads SQIVND (reference sequence). CD8 cells classed as naive were CD45RO-negative and positively selected for CCR7, excluding terminally differentiated effector memory CD45RA+ cells.

This chain joins TRBV19 and TRBJ1-1; no reliable D call. Material for sequencing was naive CD8+ T cells sorted from blood. The clonotype was recovered from a man aged 25 to 40 in good health. In nucleotides, the CDR3 is TGTGCCAGTAGTCCCGGACGGAACACTGAAGCTTTCTTT. This codes for CASSPGRNTEAFF.